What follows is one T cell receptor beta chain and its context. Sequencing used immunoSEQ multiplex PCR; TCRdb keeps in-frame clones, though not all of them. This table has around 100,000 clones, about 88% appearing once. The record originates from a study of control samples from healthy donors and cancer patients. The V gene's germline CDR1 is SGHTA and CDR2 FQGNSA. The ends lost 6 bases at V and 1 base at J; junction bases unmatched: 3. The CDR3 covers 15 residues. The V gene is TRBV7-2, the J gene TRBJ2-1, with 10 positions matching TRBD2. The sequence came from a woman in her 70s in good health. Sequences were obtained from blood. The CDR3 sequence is CASSTSGNSYNEQFF. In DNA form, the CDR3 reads TGTGCCAGCAGTACTAGCGGGAATTCCTACAATGAGCAGTTCTTC.